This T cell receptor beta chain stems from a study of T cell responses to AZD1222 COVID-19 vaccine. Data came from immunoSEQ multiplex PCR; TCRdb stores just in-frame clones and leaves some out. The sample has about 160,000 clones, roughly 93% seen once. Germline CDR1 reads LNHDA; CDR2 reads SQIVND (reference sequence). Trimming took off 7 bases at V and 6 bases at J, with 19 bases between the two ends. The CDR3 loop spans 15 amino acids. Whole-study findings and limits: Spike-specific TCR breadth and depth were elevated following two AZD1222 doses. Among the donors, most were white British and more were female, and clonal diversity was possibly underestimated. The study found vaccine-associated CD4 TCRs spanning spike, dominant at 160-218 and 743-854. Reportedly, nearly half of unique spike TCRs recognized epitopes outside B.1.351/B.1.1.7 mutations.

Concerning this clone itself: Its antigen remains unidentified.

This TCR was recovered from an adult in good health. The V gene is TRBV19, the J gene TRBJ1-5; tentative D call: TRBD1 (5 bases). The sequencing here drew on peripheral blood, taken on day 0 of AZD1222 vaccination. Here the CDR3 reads CASNHLRGGLQPQHF. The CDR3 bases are TGTGCCAGTAATCATCTGAGGGGTGGTCTTCAGCCCCAGCATTTT.